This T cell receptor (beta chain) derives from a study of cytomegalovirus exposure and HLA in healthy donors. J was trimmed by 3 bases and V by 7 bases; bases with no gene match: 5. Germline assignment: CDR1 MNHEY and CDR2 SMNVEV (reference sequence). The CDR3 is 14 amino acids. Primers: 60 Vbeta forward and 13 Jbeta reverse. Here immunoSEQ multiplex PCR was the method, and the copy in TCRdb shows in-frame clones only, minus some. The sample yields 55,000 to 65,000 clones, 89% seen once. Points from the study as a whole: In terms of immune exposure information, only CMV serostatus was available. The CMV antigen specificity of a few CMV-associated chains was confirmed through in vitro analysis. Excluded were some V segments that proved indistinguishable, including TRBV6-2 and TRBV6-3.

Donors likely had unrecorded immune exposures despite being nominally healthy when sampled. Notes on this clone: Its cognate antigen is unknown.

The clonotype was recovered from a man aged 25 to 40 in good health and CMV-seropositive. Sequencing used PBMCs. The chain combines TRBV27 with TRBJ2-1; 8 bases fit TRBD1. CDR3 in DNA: TGTGCCAGCAAAGCGGACAGGGTCTACAATGAGCAGTTCTTC. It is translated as CASKADRVYNEQFF.